This passage covers 19 T cell receptor beta chains from one sample sequenced in a study of blood T cell repertoires in COVID-19 (dated by TCRdb to the early 2020s). The library came from the immunoSEQ multiplex PCR assay. This immuneACCESS table, as held by TCRdb, lists in-frame sequences with V and J called but not all clones. Of the missing ones, under half trace to an unresolved V gene in checked studies; the others have no known cause. For this sample there are just over 650,000 clones; 85% to 90% appear just once. Together, the top ten hold approximately 0.3% of the sample. Specimen: peripheral blood. The origin of the receptors is a woman aged 18-35 years with acute or convalescent COVID-19.

The chain joins TRBV5-1 to TRBJ2-2, with D possibly TRBD1 on 5 matching bases. Trimming stripped 4 bases from V and 4 bases from J, with 14 bases between. The CDR3 totals 15 residues. The germline gives CDR1 SGHRS, CDR2 YFSETQ. CDR3 loop: CASSLEGESTGELFF. In nucleotides, the CDR3 is TGCGCCAGCAGCCTGGAAGGGGAAAGCACCGGGGAGCTGTTTTTT. Looking up the rest from reference TRBV5-1 and TRBJ2-2 gives the full variable domain: KAGVTQTPRYLIKTRGQQVTLSCSPISGHRSVSWYQQTPGQGLQFLFEYFSETQRNKGNFPGRFSGRQFSNSRSEMNVSTLELGDSALYLCASSLEGESTGELFFGEGSRLTVL.

The chain employs TRBV3-1 (or the pseudogene TRBV3-2) and TRBJ2-5; a possible D gene is TRBD2 (7 bases). V was cut by 0 bases and J by 4 bases, with 15 bases left in between. The V gene's germline CDR1 is LGHDT and CDR2 YNNKEL (reference sequence). This CDR3 region has 16 residues. In DNA form, the CDR3 reads TGTGCCAGCAGCCAAGAGGGGGGGGGCGGCGCAGAGACCCAGTACTTC. This gives the protein CASSQEGGGGAETQYF.

The CDR3 nucleotides are TGCGCCAGCAGAGAATGGGACGGGGAGGCTGAAGCTTTCTTT. Translation gives CASREWDGEAEAFF. This sequence joins TRBV5-1 and TRBJ1-1; D is perhaps TRBD1 (5 bases). The CDR3 has 14 amino acids. Trimming shortened V by 5 bases and J by 6 bases, and 17 bases separated the two germline ends. Germline V gene data show CDR1 as SGHRS and CDR2 as YFSETQ.

J is TRBJ1-5 and V is TRBV7-9; D is possibly TRBD1 (5 bases). This CDR3 spans 13 amino acids. V shed 5 bases and J shed 7 bases, with 12 bases lying between them. The germline V gene has CDR1 SEHNR and CDR2 FQNEAQ (reference sequence). This CDR3 is CASSPQGPQPQHF. The CDR3 DNA sequence: TGTGCCAGCAGCCCCCAGGGTCCACAGCCCCAGCATTTT.

This clone appeared once. The gene calls are TRBV12-5 and TRBJ2-1; 9 bases line up with TRBD1. There are 21 residues in the CDR3. Trimming at V came to 0 bases and at J to 6 bases, leaving 21 bases not matched to a gene. CDR1 is LGHNT and CDR2 is FRNRAP in the germline V gene. The CDR3 loop reads CASGLVKGQGPIRKKINEQFF. As DNA, the CDR3 is TGTGCTAGTGGTTTGGTAAAGGGACAGGGCCCCATAAGAAAAAAAATCAATGAGCAGTTCTTC.

The chain recombines TRBV13 with TRBJ2-7; D is perhaps TRBD2 (6 bases). Germline CDR1 and CDR2: PRHDT and FYEKMQ (reference sequence). The CDR3 sequence is 12 residues long. The germline V and J ends were trimmed by 4 bases and 4 bases, with 8 bases remaining between them. In DNA, the CDR3 is TGTGCCAGCAGCTCCCGGGGGTACGAGCAGTACTTC. It encodes CASSSRGYEQYF.

The chain is built from TRBV25-1 and TRBJ1-2; 9 positions match TRBD1. With 1 base clipped from V and 8 bases from J, the junction kept 14 bases outside the gene matches. Per the germline V gene, CDR1 is MGHDK and CDR2 is SYGVNS. The CDR3 loop spans 17 amino acids. CDR3: CASSEFTGTGFSGGYTF. The CDR3 DNA follows: TGTGCCAGCAGTGAATTTACCGGGACAGGGTTTAGTGGGGGCTACACCTTC.

The chain combines TRBV30 with TRBJ2-1; no clear D gene. The CDR3 is made up of 12 amino acids. V lost 2 bases to trimming and J lost 6 bases, with 8 bases between them. Germline V gene sequence: CDR1 GTSNPN, CDR2 SVGIG (reference sequence). CDR3 sequence reads: CAWSREFNEQFF. CDR3 DNA sequence: TGTGCCTGGAGTAGAGAATTCAATGAGCAGTTCTTC.

The chain couples TRBV7-2 to TRBJ1-1, with D unresolved. Looked up from germline, CDR1 is SGHTA and CDR2 is FQGNSA. Trimming pared 4 bases from V and 4 bases from J, leaving 13 bases between. The CDR3 loop spans 14 amino acids. The CDR3 region has the DNA TGTGCCAGCAGCTCTCATATTTTTAGCACTGAAGCTTTCTTT. Residues: CASSSHIFSTEAFF.

The chain employs TRBV5-4 and TRBJ1-2; a weak D match, TRBD1 (5 bases). This CDR3 region has 14 residues. Trimming cost V 4 bases and J 4 bases, with 14 bases left between them. CDR1 and CDR2 (germline): SGHNT, YYREEE (reference sequence). CDR3 coding DNA: TGTGCCAGCAGCCCGGAAGCAGGGTCCTATGGCTACACCTTC. This sequence encodes CASSPEAGSYGYTF.

The chain uses TRBV6-5 and TRBJ2-3; no firm D call. Per the germline V gene, CDR1 is MNHEY and CDR2 is SVGAGI. The CDR3 consists of 15 residues. V shed 6 bases and J shed 3 bases, with 16 bases lying between them. CDR3 DNA: TGTGCCAGCAGCTCCGATCCCTCCGGGACAGATACGCAGTATTTT. Protein sequence: CASSSDPSGTDTQYF.

The chain combines TRBV14 with TRBJ2-1; D may be TRBD1 (6 bases). The V gene's germline CDR1 is SGHDN and CDR2 FVKESK. The CDR3 is made up of 18 amino acids. V was pared by 0 bases and J by 9 bases, with 24 bases between. This CDR3 is CASSQDLSPLGAWGEQFF. The CDR3 DNA reads as TGTGCCAGCAGCCAAGATCTATCCCCTTTGGGGGCTTGGGGTGAGCAGTTCTTC. Full variable domain (outside the CDR3, taken from reference TRBV14 and TRBJ2-1): EAGVTQFPSHSVIEKGQTVTLRCDPISGHDNLYWYRRVMGKEIKFLLHFVKESKQDESGMPNNRFLAERTGGTYSTLKVQPAELEDSGVYFCASSQDLSPLGAWGEQFFGPGTRLTVL.

The chain carries TRBV6-2 or TRBV6-3 and TRBJ1-6; 9 nucleotides line up with TRBD1. The V segment lost 2 bases and the J segment 10 bases; nucleotides outside the gene matches: 6. The CDR3 covers 15 residues. CDR1 is MNHEY, CDR2 SVGEGT, per germline. The CDR3 spells CASSYEQGASSPLHF. The CDR3 nucleotides are TGTGCCAGCAGTTACGAACAGGGGGCAAGCTCACCCCTCCACTTT.

The V call is TRBV6-5, the J call TRBJ2-3; 10 bases are a match to TRBD2. CDR1 is MNHEY and CDR2 is SVGAGI in the germline V gene. The CDR3 covers 15 residues. After removal of 7 bases from V and 7 bases from J, the junction contained 11 bases not matched to a gene. The CDR3 protein is CASTLSGGPVNTQYF. The CDR3 DNA reads TGTGCCAGCACCCTTAGCGGGGGGCCTGTTAATACGCAGTATTTT.

About this clone itself: Other DNA sequences in this specimen translate into the identical CDR3. The rearrangement joins TRBV9 to TRBJ2-2, with D possibly being TRBD1 (7 bases). The V end lost 1 base, the J end lost 5 bases, and 12 bases lay between the germline ends. The length of the CDR3 is 15 residues. Germline CDR1 is SGDLS and CDR2 is YYNGEE. CDR3 region: CASSVRQGGTGELFF. The DNA for the CDR3 is TGTGCCAGCAGCGTACGGCAGGGGGGAACCGGGGAGCTGTTTTTT.

This chain joins TRBV12-3 or TRBV12-4 and TRBJ1-4; 7 bases align to TRBD1. This CDR3 is 13 amino acids long. The trim removed 6 bases at V and 8 bases at J, leaving 6 bases unmatched. Written as DNA, the CDR3 is TGTGCCAGCAGCGGGACAGCAGGGGAAAAACTGTTTTTT. It yields the protein CASSGTAGEKLFF.

V gene TRBV18 combines with J gene TRBJ2-2, with 10 bases matching TRBD1. The CDR3 runs to 18 residues. The ends lost 6 bases at V and 0 bases at J; junction bases unmatched: 10. The V gene's germline CDR1 is KGHSH and CDR2 LQKENI. The CDR3 sequence: CASSRDRGPSPNTGELFF. CDR3 coding DNA: TGTGCCAGCTCCCGGGACAGGGGCCCATCCCCGAACACCGGGGAGCTGTTTTTT.

The rearrangement uses TRBV7-3 and TRBJ1-2; 9 bases align to TRBD1. J lost 6 bases, V lost 5 bases, and 7 bases had no gene match. The CDR3 extends over 14 amino acids. Per the germline V gene, CDR1 is SGHTA and CDR2 is FQGTGA. DNA of the CDR3: TGTGCCAGCAGCCCGCAGGGACAGGGCGATGGCTACACCTTC. Translated, it gives CASSPQGQGDGYTF.

The CDR3 region has the DNA TGTGCCAGCACCCCGGGACAGGATGGCTACACCTTC. Its translation is CASTPGQDGYTF. V and J are TRBV6-5 and TRBJ1-2; TRBD1 matches at 8 bases. The V segment lost 7 bases and the J segment 6 bases; nucleotides outside the gene matches: 4. The CDR3 extends over 12 amino acids. CDR1 and CDR2 from the germline V gene are MNHEY and SVGAGI.